Sequencing of this T cell receptor beta chain was carried out in a study of control samples from healthy donors and cancer patients. Assay used: immunoSEQ multiplex PCR; TCRdb lists only in-frame clones, some missing. The sample has 200,000 to 250,000 clones, roughly 94% seen once; the top ten hold approximately 1.4%. The CDR3 consists of 13 residues. V shed 0 bases and J shed 4 bases, with 7 bases lying between them. Per germline, CDR1 SGHRS and CDR2 YFSETQ. Material for sequencing was blood. This chain uses TRBV5-1 with TRBJ1-2; D possibly corresponds to TRBD1 (5 bases). The receptor's source is a man aged 45-65 years in good health. The CDR3 region has the DNA TGCGCCAGCAGCTTGGCCGGGGGCTATGGCTACACCTTC. Its protein product is CASSLAGGYGYTF.